A single sample gave rise to the 32 T cell receptor beta chains below, sequenced in a study of T cell responses to AZD1222 COVID-19 vaccine. Assay: immunoSEQ multiplex PCR; the TCRdb copy retains only in-frame clones and omits some. The sample comprises about 210,000 clones, around 94% of which are singletons, and approximately 1.5% rests with the top ten. Source: peripheral blood, taken 28 days after the second dose of the MenACWY control vaccine. The receptor set was obtained from an adult who received the MenACWY meningococcal vaccine as a control.

V is TRBV28 and J is TRBJ2-1, with TRBD2 matching 12 bases. V dropped 2 bases and J dropped 5; count of bases not matched to a gene: 7. The CDR3 length is 17 residues. Per germline, CDR1 MDHEN and CDR2 SYDVKM. The CDR3 DNA reads TGTGCCAGCAGTTTAGAACCACTAGCGGGGGGACACAATGAGCAGTTCTTC. Translation gives CASSLEPLAGGHNEQFF.

V gene TRBV15 combines with J gene TRBJ1-6; D gene ambiguous. The germline V gene has CDR1 LNHNV and CDR2 YYDKDF (reference sequence). V lost 5 bases and J lost 7, with 6 bases in between. CDR3 length equals 12 residues. CDR3 sequence (DNA): TGTGCCACCAGCGGATTAAATTCACCCCTCCACTTT. Its protein is CATSGLNSPLHF. The full variable domain, with the rest looked up from reference TRBV15 and TRBJ1-6, is DAMVIQNPRYQVTQFGKPVTLSCSQTLNHNVMYWYQQKSSQAPKLLFHYYDKDFNNEADTPDNFQSRRPNTSFCFLDIRSPGLGDTAMYLCATSGLNSPLHFGNGTRLTVT.

The CDR3 DNA reads as TGTGCCAGCATACAGGGGGCGGTTACTGAAGCTTTCTTT. It codes for CASIQGAVTEAFF. The chain uses TRBV2 and TRBJ1-1, with 9 bases matching TRBD1. This CDR3 comprises 13 residues. V was clipped by 7 bases and J by 5 bases; unmatched bases: 5. Germline V gene lookup returns CDR1 SNHLY and CDR2 FYNNEI.

This sequence joins TRBV6-1 and TRBJ2-1, with 8 bases lining up with TRBD1. The V segment lost 1 base and the J segment 0 bases; nucleotides outside the gene matches: 5. Germline V CDR1 and CDR2: MNHNS, SASEGT. This CDR3 region has 17 residues. CDR3: CASSEVPQGGSYNEQFF. The CDR3 nucleotides read TGTGCCAGCAGTGAAGTCCCACAGGGGGGCTCCTACAATGAGCAGTTCTTC.

This chain joins TRBV5-1 and TRBJ1-4; D unclear. V gave up 7 bases and J gave up 7 bases, with 17 bases separating them. The CDR3 is made up of 14 amino acids. CDR1 is SGHRS and CDR2 is YFSETQ in the germline V gene. The CDR3, as DNA: TGCGCCAGCGCCTCAGTTTCGACCGGTGAAAAACTGTTTTTT. It yields the protein CASASVSTGEKLFF.

J is TRBJ2-3 and V is TRBV5-1, with 7 nucleotides matching TRBD2. J was trimmed by 6 bases and V by 2 bases; bases with no gene match: 6. CDR1 and CDR2 (germline): SGHRS, YFSETQ. This CDR3 contains 14 residues. The CDR3 is CASSFLAAPDTQYF. The CDR3, as DNA: TGCGCCAGCAGCTTTCTAGCGGCACCGGATACGCAGTATTTT.

The chain has TRBV5-1 and TRBJ2-5; perhaps TRBD1 as D (5 bases). CDR1 and CDR2 (germline): SGHRS, YFSETQ. The CDR3 spans 14 residues. The ends were cut back, 5 bases at V and 5 bases at J, with 16 bases in the middle. CDR3 nucleotide sequence: TGCGCCAGCAGGCCAATTAGGGGTTCGGAGACCCAGTACTTC. Protein sequence: CASRPIRGSETQYF.

CDR3 DNA sequence: TGTGCCAGCAGCCCACAGGGGTTGGCTGGCGAGACCCAGTACTTC. Its protein is CASSPQGLAGETQYF. J is TRBJ2-5 and V is TRBV11-2, with 7 bases aligning to TRBD1. CDR1 is SGHAT, CDR2 FQNNGV, per germline. Trimming took 5 bases from V and 5 from J; bases not matched to a gene: 11. The CDR3 runs to 15 residues. The whole variable domain, remainder taken from reference TRBV11-2 and TRBJ2-5, is EAGVAQSPRYKIIEKRQSVAFWCNPISGHATLYWYQQILGQGPKLLIQFQNNGVVDDSQLPKDRFSAERLKGVDSTLKIQPAKLEDSAVYLCASSPQGLAGETQYFGPGTRLLVL.

V and J are TRBV5-6 and TRBJ2-2; D may be TRBD1 (5 bases). There are 15 residues in the CDR3. Germline V gene lookup returns CDR1 SGHDT and CDR2 YYEEEE. V gave up 2 bases and J gave up 5 bases, with 13 bases separating them. The CDR3 region has the DNA TGTGCCAGCAGCTTACTTGTCAGGGCGACCGGGGAGCTGTTTTTT. Protein sequence: CASSLLVRATGELFF. Drawing the rest from reference TRBV5-6 and TRBJ2-2, the complete variable domain is DAGVTQSPTHLIKTRGQQVTLRCSPKSGHDTVSWYQQALGQGPQFIFQYYEEEERQRGNFPDRFSGHQFPNYSSELNVNALLLGDSALYLCASSLLVRATGELFFGEGSRLTVL.

The chain carries TRBV28 and TRBJ2-7, with 9 bases identical to TRBD1. The CDR3 is 14 residues long. V dropped 7 bases and J dropped 3; count of bases not matched to a gene: 7. The germline V gene encodes CDR1 MDHEN and CDR2 SYDVKM. The CDR3, as DNA: TGTGCCAGCACTACGACAGGGGGAGTCTACGAGCAGTACTTC. Translation gives CASTTTGGVYEQYF.

The chain has TRBV7-8 and TRBJ2-3; no clear D gene. The CDR3 contains 13 residues. CDR1 is SGHVS, CDR2 FQNEAQ, per germline. The germline V and J ends were trimmed by 5 bases and 6 bases, with 12 bases remaining between them. The CDR3 sequence is CASSLPRVDTQYF. The CDR3 coding sequence is TGTGCCAGCAGCCTCCCTCGCGTCGATACGCAGTATTTT.

The gene calls are TRBV5-5 and TRBJ1-1; D is undetermined. The CDR3 sequence is 12 residues long. Trimming took off 0 bases at V and 7 bases at J, with 7 bases between the two ends. The V gene's germline CDR1 is SGHKS and CDR2 YYEKEE (reference sequence). The CDR3 bases are TGTGCCAGCAGCTTGGGGATTGGTGAAGCTTTCTTT. It encodes CASSLGIGEAFF.

The chain links TRBV7-9 to TRBJ2-5, with 8 bases lining up with TRBD2. Germline CDR1 is SEHNR and CDR2 is FQNEAQ (reference sequence). This CDR3 comprises 15 residues. V shed 1 base, J shed 5 bases, and the junction held 6 bases outside the gene matches. CDR3 loop: CASSLGVAGPETQYF. The CDR3 DNA reads TGTGCCAGCAGCTTAGGGGTAGCGGGGCCGGAGACCCAGTACTTC.

The chain links TRBV28 to TRBJ2-4, with TRBD2 matching 7 bases. This CDR3 spans 14 amino acids. Losses at the gene ends were 6 bases for V and 6 bases for J; bases not matched to a gene: 8. Germline V gene data show CDR1 as MDHEN and CDR2 as SYDVKM. CDR3 sequence reads: CASSRQGGGNIQYF. In nucleotides, the CDR3 is TGTGCCAGCAGCCGCCAGGGCGGGGGAAACATTCAGTACTTC.

The chain employs TRBV3-1 (or the pseudogene TRBV3-2) and TRBJ2-5, with D maybe TRBD2 (5 bases). The CDR3 covers 13 residues. Between the trimmed V and J ends, which lost 4 bases and 4 bases, there was a span of 10 bases. Germline values: CDR1 LGHDT, CDR2 YNNKEL (reference sequence). CDR3 nucleotides: TGTGCCAGCAGCCCCGGGGTAAGAGAGACCCAGTACTTC. This codes for CASSPGVRETQYF.

The chain is built from TRBV11-3 and TRBJ2-3; D gene unclear. The CDR3 length is 13 residues. Germline V gives CDR1 SGHNT, CDR2 YENEEA. V was shortened by 2 bases and J by 4 bases, with 7 bases between the two germline ends. CDR3 in DNA: TGTGCCAGCAGCTTAACAGACCCAGATACGCAGTATTTT. Its translation: CASSLTDPDTQYF.

The chain couples TRBV7-8 to TRBJ1-4, with 7 bases lining up with TRBD1. This CDR3 has 15 residues. Germline CDR1 SGHVS, CDR2 FQNEAQ. V trimming: 5 bases; J trimming: 4 bases; junction bases outside the gene matches: 7. CDR3 DNA: TGTGCCAGCAGCGCCCGGGACAGCTATAATGAAAAACTGTTTTTT. Translated: CASSARDSYNEKLFF. The variable domain in full, with the rest retrieved from reference TRBV7-8 and TRBJ1-4, is GAGVSQSPRYKVAKRGQDVALRCDPISGHVSLFWYQQALGQGPEFLTYFQNEAQLDKSGLPSDRFFAERPEGSVSTLKIQRTQQEDSAVYLCASSARDSYNEKLFFGSGTQLSVL.

J is TRBJ1-4 and V is TRBV28; 7 bases map to TRBD1. V gave up 4 bases and J gave up 7 bases; unmatched junction bases: 3. The CDR3 runs to 13 residues. CDR1 is MDHEN, CDR2 SYDVKM, per germline. Here the CDR3 reads CASSSTGIEKLFF. CDR3 sequence (DNA): TGTGCCAGCAGTTCGACAGGGATTGAAAAACTGTTTTTT.

V gene TRBV7-6 combines with J gene TRBJ2-7, with D unresolved. Germline V gene sequence: CDR1 SGHVS, CDR2 FNYEAQ. V lost 0 bases, J lost 0 bases, and 9 bases lay in between. CDR3 length: 15 amino acids. CDR3 DNA: TGTGCCAGCAGCTTAGCTCCAGGTTTCTCCTACGAGCAGTACTTC. Translating it yields CASSLAPGFSYEQYF.

The chain employs TRBV6-1 and TRBJ1-5; 8 bases match TRBD1. Germline V lookup: CDR1 MNHNS, CDR2 SASEGT. Trimming took 3 bases from V and 7 from J; bases not matched to a gene: 14. CDR3 length: 17 amino acids. CDR3 coding DNA: TGTGCCAGCAGTGATGTTCAAGGTTGGACAGGGAAGCAGCCCCAGCATTTT. Translating it yields CASSDVQGWTGKQPQHF.

The V gene is TRBV9, the J gene TRBJ1-2; 11 nucleotides line up with TRBD1. V trimming: 4 bases; J trimming: 0 bases; junction bases outside the gene matches: 8. CDR3 length: 17 residues. From germline, CDR1 is SGDLS and CDR2 YYNGEE. The CDR3: CASSTGQGVEANYGYTF. The CDR3 DNA reads as TGTGCCAGCAGCACGGGACAGGGGGTAGAGGCTAACTATGGCTACACCTTC.

The gene calls are TRBV7-2 and TRBJ1-1; TRBD1 aligns across 7 bases. CDR3 length: 15 residues. CDR1 is SGHTA, CDR2 FQGNSA, per germline. The V gene end was trimmed by 3 bases and the J gene end by 0 bases; junction bases not matched to a gene: 4. The CDR3 region is CASSFRQGLNTEAFF. CDR3 nucleotide sequence: TGTGCCAGCAGCTTCAGACAGGGTTTGAACACTGAAGCTTTCTTT.

The gene calls are TRBV3-1 (or the pseudogene TRBV3-2) and TRBJ2-3; D remains unclear. Between the trimmed V and J ends, which lost 0 bases and 5 bases, there was a span of 12 bases. The CDR3 loop spans 15 amino acids. Germline CDR1 is LGHDT and CDR2 is YNNKEL (reference sequence). The DNA of the CDR3 is TGTGCCAGCAGCCAAGAGATGGGCTTCAGAGATACGCAGTATTTT. The encoded protein is CASSQEMGFRDTQYF.

The chain joins TRBV7-2 to TRBJ2-3; either TRBD1 or TRBD2 may fit D (6 bases each). Trimming took 2 bases from V and 4 from J, leaving 13 bases between them. Germline values: CDR1 SGHTA, CDR2 FQGNSA. The CDR3 covers 15 residues. CDR3 nucleotides: TGTGCCAGCAGCTTAAGGGGGGAGCCGGCAGATACGCAGTATTTT. It encodes CASSLRGEPADTQYF.

The chain recombines TRBV7-9 with TRBJ1-1; possibly TRBD1 for D (5 bases). This CDR3 comprises 14 residues. The ends were cut back, 6 bases at V and 0 bases at J, with 11 bases in the middle. The V gene's germline CDR1 is SEHNR and CDR2 FQNEAQ (reference sequence). The CDR3 loop reads CASSDPGMNTEAFF. The CDR3 nucleotides read TGTGCCAGCAGTGACCCAGGGATGAACACTGAAGCTTTCTTT.

The chain carries TRBV7-3 and TRBJ2-3; tentatively, D is TRBD1 or TRBD2 (6 bases each). Germline V CDR1 and CDR2: SGHTA, FQGTGA. The V end lost 2 bases, the J end lost 3 bases, and 12 bases lay between the germline ends. There are 15 residues in the CDR3. The CDR3 sequence: CASSLQGRLTDTQYF. CDR3 nucleotide sequence: TGTGCCAGCAGCTTACAGGGGAGGTTGACAGATACGCAGTATTTT.

The chain links TRBV6-2 or TRBV6-3 to TRBJ2-7, with no clear D. V dropped 3 bases and J dropped 0 bases, with 15 bases sitting between them. This CDR3 comprises 16 residues. Germline assignment: CDR1 MNHEY and CDR2 SVGEGT. The CDR3 loop reads CASSYRPTSSSYEQYF. The CDR3 DNA reads as TGTGCCAGCAGTTATCGTCCCACGTCTAGCTCCTACGAGCAGTACTTC.

This chain connects TRBV27 to TRBJ2-2; tentative D call: TRBD1 (5 bases). Between the trimmed V and J ends, which lost 11 bases and 2 bases, there was a span of 24 bases. The CDR3 extends over 17 amino acids. In germline, CDR1 is MNHEY, CDR2 SMNVEV (reference sequence). CDR3 in amino acids: CAGPIIIVGQNTGELFF. The CDR3 bases are TGTGCCGGACCCATCATCATTGTAGGACAAAACACCGGGGAGCTGTTTTTT.

This clone was counted a single time. CDR3 coding DNA: TGTGCCAGCAGAGGGGACAGGGGGGCCAACGTCCTGACTTTC. Encoded protein: CASRGDRGANVLTF. The chain uses TRBV2 and TRBJ2-6; 8 bases map to TRBD1. In germline, CDR1 is SNHLY, CDR2 FYNNEI. Trimming cost V 6 bases and J 4 bases; bases outside gene matches: 2. The CDR3 runs to 14 residues.

The count of this clone is one. This chain uses TRBV4-2 with TRBJ1-3, with D tentatively TRBD1 (5 bases). This CDR3 contains 16 residues. Deletions cut 1 base from V and 4 bases from J, with 14 bases between. CDR1 and CDR2 from the germline V gene are LGHNA and YNFKEQ. The CDR3 coding sequence is TGTGCCAGCAGCCAAGGGCAGGGATCAGACGGAAACACCATATATTTT. This sequence encodes CASSQGQGSDGNTIYF.

This chain connects TRBV19 to TRBJ1-1; D gene ambiguous. The V gene's germline CDR1 is LNHDA and CDR2 SQIVND (reference sequence). The CDR3 totals 15 residues. The germline V and J ends were trimmed by 3 bases and 4 bases, with 15 bases remaining between them. The CDR3 spells CASSIGGKVGTEAFF. Here the CDR3 DNA reads TGTGCCAGTAGTATCGGTGGGAAGGTTGGCACTGAAGCTTTCTTT.

This chain links TRBV7-8 with TRBJ1-3; D unresolved. V was cut by 4 bases and J by 4 bases, with 11 bases left in between. The CDR3 totals 14 residues. CDR1 is SGHVS, CDR2 FQNEAQ, per germline. The CDR3 bases are TGTGCCAGCAGCTCAGCAGTCGGGGGAAACACCATATATTTT. Translating gives CASSSAVGGNTIYF.